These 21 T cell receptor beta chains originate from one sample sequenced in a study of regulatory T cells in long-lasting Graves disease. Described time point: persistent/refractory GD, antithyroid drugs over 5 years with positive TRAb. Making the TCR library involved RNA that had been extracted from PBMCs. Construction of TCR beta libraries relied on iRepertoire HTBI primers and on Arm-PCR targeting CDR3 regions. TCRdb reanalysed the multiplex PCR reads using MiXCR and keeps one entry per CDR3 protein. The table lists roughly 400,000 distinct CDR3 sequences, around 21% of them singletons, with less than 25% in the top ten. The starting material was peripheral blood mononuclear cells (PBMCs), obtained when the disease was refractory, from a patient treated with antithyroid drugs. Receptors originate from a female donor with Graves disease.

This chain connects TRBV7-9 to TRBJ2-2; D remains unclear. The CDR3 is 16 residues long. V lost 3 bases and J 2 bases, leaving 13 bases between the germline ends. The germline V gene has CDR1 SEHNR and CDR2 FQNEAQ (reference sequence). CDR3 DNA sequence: TGTGCCAGCAGCTTCGGCTGGGCCCGAAACACCGGGGAGCTGTTTTTT. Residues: CASSFGWARNTGELFF.

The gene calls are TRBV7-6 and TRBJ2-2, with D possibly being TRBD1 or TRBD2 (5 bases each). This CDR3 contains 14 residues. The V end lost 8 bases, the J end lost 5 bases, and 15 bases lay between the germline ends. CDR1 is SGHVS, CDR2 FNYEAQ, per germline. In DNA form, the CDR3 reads TGTGCCAGCCAAGGGATGGGGGAAACCGGGGAGCTGTTTTTT. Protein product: CASQGMGETGELFF.

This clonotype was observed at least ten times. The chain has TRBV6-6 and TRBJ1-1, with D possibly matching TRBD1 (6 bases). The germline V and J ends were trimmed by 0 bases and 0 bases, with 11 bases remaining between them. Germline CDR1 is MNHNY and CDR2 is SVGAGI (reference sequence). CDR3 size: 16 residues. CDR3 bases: TGTGCCAGCAGTTACTCGGCAGGGGCGATGAACACTGAAGCTTTCTTT. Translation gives CASSYSAGAMNTEAFF.

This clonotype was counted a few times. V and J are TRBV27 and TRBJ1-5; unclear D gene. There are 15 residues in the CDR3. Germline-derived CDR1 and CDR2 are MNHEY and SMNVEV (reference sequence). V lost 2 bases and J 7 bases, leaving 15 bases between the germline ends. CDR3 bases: TGTGCCAGCAGTTTAACTCCCGGGTTAGGGCAGCCCCAGCATTTT. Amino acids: CASSLTPGLGQPQHF.

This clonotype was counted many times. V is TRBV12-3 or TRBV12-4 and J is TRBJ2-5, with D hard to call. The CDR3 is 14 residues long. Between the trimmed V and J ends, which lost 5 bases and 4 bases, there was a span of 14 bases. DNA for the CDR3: TGTGCCAGCAGTCCGGGTGAGGCGGTAGAGACCCAGTACTTC. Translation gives CASSPGEAVETQYF.

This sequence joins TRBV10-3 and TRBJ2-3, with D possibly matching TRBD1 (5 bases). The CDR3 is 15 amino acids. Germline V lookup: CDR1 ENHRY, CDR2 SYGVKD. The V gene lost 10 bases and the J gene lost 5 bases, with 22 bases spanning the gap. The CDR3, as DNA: TGTGCCAGCCGTCTGTTCCAGGGCGAGGAAGATACGCAGTATTTT. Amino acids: CASRLFQGEEDTQYF.

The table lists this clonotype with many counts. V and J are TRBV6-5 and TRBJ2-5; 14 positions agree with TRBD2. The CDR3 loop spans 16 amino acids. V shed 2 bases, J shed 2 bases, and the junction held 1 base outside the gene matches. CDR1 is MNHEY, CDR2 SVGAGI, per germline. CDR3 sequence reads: CASSYGLAGGQETQYF. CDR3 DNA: TGTGCCAGCAGTTACGGACTAGCGGGAGGACAAGAGACCCAGTACTTC.

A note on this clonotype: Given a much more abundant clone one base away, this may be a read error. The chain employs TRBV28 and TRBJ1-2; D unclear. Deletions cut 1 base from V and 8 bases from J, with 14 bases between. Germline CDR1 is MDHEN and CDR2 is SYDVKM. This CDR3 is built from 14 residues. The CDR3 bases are TGTGCCAGCAGTTTATCCGTAGGGATCGGAGGCTACACCTTC. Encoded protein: CASSLSVGIGGYTF.

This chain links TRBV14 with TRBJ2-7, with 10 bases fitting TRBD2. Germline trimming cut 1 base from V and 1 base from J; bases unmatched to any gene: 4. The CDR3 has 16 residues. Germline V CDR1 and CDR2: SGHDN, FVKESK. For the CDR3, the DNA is TGTGCCAGCAGCCAAGCTAGGACTAGCGGTTCCTACGAGCAGTACTTC. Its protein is CASSQARTSGSYEQYF.

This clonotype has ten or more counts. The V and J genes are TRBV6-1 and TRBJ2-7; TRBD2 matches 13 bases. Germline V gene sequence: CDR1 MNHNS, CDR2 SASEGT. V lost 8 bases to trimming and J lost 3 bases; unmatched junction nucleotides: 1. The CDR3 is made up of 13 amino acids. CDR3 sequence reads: CASRTSGSYEQYF. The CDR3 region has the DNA TGTGCCAGCCGGACTAGCGGGAGCTACGAGCAGTACTTC.

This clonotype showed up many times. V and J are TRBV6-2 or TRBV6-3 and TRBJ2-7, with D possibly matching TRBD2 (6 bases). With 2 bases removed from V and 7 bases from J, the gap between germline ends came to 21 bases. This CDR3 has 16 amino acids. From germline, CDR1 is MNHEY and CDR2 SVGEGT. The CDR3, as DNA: TGTGCCAGCAGTTACAGGAGAGGAGGGCCCTACGAGGAGCAGTACTTC. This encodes CASSYRRGGPYEEQYF.

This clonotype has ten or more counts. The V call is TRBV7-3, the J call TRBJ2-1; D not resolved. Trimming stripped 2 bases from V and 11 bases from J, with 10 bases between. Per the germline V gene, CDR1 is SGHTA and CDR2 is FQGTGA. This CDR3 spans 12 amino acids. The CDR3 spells CASSLSGQKQFF. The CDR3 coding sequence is TGTGCCAGCAGCTTATCGGGTCAGAAGCAGTTCTTC.

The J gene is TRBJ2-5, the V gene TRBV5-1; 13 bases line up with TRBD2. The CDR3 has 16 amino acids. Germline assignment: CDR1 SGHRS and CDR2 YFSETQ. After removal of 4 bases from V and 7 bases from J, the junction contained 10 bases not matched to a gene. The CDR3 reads CASSPGLAGSQGTQYF. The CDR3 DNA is TGCGCCAGCAGCCCGGGACTAGCGGGGTCCCAGGGGACCCAGTACTTC.

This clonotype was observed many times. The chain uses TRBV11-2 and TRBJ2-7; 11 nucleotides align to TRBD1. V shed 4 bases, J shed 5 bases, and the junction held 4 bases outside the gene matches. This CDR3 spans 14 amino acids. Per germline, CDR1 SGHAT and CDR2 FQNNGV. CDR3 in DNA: TGTGCCAGCAGCTCAGGACAGGGGGCTAACGAGCAGTACTTC. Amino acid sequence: CASSSGQGANEQYF.

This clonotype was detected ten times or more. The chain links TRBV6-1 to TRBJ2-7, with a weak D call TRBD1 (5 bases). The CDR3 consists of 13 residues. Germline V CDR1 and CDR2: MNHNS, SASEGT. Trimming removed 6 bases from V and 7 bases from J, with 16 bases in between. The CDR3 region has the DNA TGTGCCAGCAGGGACGCAGGGTTGGCTGAGCAGTACTTC. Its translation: CASRDAGLAEQYF.

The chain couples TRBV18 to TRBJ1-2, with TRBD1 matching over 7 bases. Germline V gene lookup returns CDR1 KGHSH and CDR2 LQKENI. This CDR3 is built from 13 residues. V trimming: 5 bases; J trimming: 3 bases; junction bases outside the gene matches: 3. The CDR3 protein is CASSTGADYGYTF. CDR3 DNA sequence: TGTGCCAGCTCAACAGGGGCGGACTATGGCTACACCTTC.

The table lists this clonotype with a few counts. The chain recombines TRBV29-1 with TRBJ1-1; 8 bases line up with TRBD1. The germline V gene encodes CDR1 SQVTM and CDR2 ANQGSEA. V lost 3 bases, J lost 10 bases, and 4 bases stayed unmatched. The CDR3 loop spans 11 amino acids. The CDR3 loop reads CSVEETGGAFF. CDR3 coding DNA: TGCAGCGTTGAGGAAACAGGGGGAGCTTTCTTT.

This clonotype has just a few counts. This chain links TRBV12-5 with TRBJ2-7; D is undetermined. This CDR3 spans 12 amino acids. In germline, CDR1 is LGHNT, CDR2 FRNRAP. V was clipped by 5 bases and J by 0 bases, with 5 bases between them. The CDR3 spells CASGPSSYEQYF. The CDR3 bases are TGTGCTAGTGGTCCCAGCTCCTACGAGCAGTACTTC.

CDR3 region: CASSLVADYEQYF. The CDR3 DNA reads TGTGCCAGCAGCTTGGTAGCAGACTACGAGCAGTACTTC. The chain combines TRBV5-5 with TRBJ2-7; D not resolved. This CDR3 has 13 residues. The V end lost 0 bases, the J end lost 3 bases, and 7 bases lay between the germline ends. CDR1 and CDR2 (germline): SGHKS, YYEKEE (reference sequence).

The CDR3 is CSVTQAGGYGYTF. CDR3 in DNA: TGCAGCGTAACGCAAGCCGGTGGATATGGCTACACCTTC. The chain carries TRBV29-1 and TRBJ1-2; D not certain. Germline CDR1 and CDR2: SQVTM and ANQGSEA. Trimming cost V 6 bases and J 5 bases, with 16 bases left between them. CDR3 length: 13 residues. Variable domain in full (rest from reference TRBV29-1 and TRBJ1-2): SAVISQKPSRDICQRGTSLTIQCQVDSQVTMMFWYRQQPGQSLTLIATANQGSEATYESGFVIDKFPISRPNLTFSTLTVSNMSPEDSSIYLCSVTQAGGYGYTFGSGTRLTVV.

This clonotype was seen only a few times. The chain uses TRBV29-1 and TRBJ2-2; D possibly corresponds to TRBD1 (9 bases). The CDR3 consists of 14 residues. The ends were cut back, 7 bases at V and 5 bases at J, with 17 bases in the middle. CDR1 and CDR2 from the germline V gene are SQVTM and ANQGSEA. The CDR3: CSAGGGQGTGELFF. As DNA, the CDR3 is TGCAGCGCCGGGGGGGGACAGGGAACCGGGGAGCTGTTTTTT.